This T cell receptor (beta chain) was observed in a study of T-cell reconstitution after alpha-beta-depleted transplantation in children listed by TCRdb under 2016. Study-level background: Using TCR repertoire profiling, the study followed T-cell immune reconstitution in a quantitative way in children after TCRalphabeta/CD19-depleted allogeneic hematopoietic cell transplantation.

Unmatched junction bases come to 6, with V trimmed by 1 base and J by 6 bases. The germline V gene (reference sequence) supplies CDR1 DFQATT and CDR2 SNEGSKA. Taken from cysteine to phenylalanine, the CDR3 has 15 residues. The read is trimmed to its CDR3 DNA, 45 bases read in frame from base 1. In the paper's terms, the treatment or condition label means: allogeneic hematopoietic cell transplantation with graft depleted of TCRalphabeta T cells and CD19 B cells. The children who served as transplant recipients had been given grafts of TCRalphabeta/CD19-depleted allogeneic hematopoietic cells. Library creation used PCR. The reads were generated on an Illumina HiSeq 2500. To normalize quantification of the TCRbeta repertoire, the TCR libraries were built with molecular barcoding that relied on unique molecular identifiers. TCRdb cleaned the public reads at Q25 with fastp, built clones with MiXCR and kept in-frame beta chains. Entries are consolidated by CDR3 protein sequence, retaining the most common genes and DNA. Recorded for this sample are under 850,000 distinct CDR3 sequences; less than 15% of them occurred a single time. In total, the top ten clones hold 0.75% to 0.85% of the sample.

Paper-wide results and their limitations: In some patients, high TCRbeta diversity at day 60 was attributed to recipient T cells and intrathymic progenitors that had survived conditioning. Over the following months the frequencies of hyperexpanded clones went down, and after one year T-cell counts and TCRbeta diversity were mostly credited to newly produced T cells. Apparently early alphabetaT-cell count recovery about two months after transplant reportedly relied on only several hundred rapidly expanded clones derived from non-depleted graft cells.

This clonotype was counted ten times or more. No cognate antigen has been identified for it. Within one base of it there is no much larger clone, and no base qualities were kept. The sequence is built from TRBV20-1 and TRBJ2-1; the junction holds 10 bases that match TRBD2. This receptor was obtained from a girl under 10 years old with congenital amegakaryocytic thrombocytopenia, due to receive a stem cell transplant. Sequencing used PBMCs, obtained before TCRalphabeta/CD19-depleted stem cell transplant. The CDR3 protein: CSARVRVAGGNEQFF. The DNA is TGCAGTGCTAGAGTCCGGGTAGCGGGGGGCAATGAGCAGTTCTTC.